A single sample gave rise to the 3 T cell receptor beta chains below, sequenced in a study of blood T cells in healthy people across ages. Next came a second PCR, run for about 7 to 12 cycles, which used a sample-barcoded 5' primer along with a J-beta primer mix. TCRdb redid the calling of the 5' RACE reads with MiXCR, one entry per CDR3 protein. This sample has hundreds of thousands of distinct CDR3 sequences; around two fifths occur once, and the top ten carry 25% to 35%. Input material: blood. Every receptor here comes from an elderly man in good health.

The rearrangement uses TRBV12-3 or TRBV12-4 and TRBJ2-3, with D perhaps assigned TRBD1 or TRBD2 (5 bases each). V was clipped by 5 bases and J by 1 base, with 13 bases between them. The CDR3 runs to 15 residues. Here the CDR3 reads CASSPGDAGTDTQYF. CDR3 coding DNA: TGTGCCAGCAGTCCTGGGGACGCGGGCACAGATACGCAGTATTTT.

This chain uses TRBV7-9 with TRBJ2-3; D ambiguous. Germline CDR1 and CDR2: SEHNR and FQNEAQ (reference sequence). The CDR3 contains 15 residues. Trimming removed 2 bases at V and 1 base at J, with 10 bases between. CDR3 amino acids: CASSLPLFGTDTQYF. CDR3 in DNA: TGTGCCAGCAGCTTACCCCTCTTCGGCACAGATACGCAGTATTTT.

This chain connects TRBV6-5 to TRBJ1-6; TRBD1 matches at 9 bases. Per the germline V gene, CDR1 is MNHEY and CDR2 is SVGAGI. Germline trimming cut 4 bases from V and 7 bases from J; bases unmatched to any gene: 8. There are 16 residues in the CDR3. The CDR3 DNA follows: TGTGCCAGCAGTTTCCAGGGACAGGGCTCCAATTCACCCCTCCACTTT. This sequence encodes CASSFQGQGSNSPLHF.